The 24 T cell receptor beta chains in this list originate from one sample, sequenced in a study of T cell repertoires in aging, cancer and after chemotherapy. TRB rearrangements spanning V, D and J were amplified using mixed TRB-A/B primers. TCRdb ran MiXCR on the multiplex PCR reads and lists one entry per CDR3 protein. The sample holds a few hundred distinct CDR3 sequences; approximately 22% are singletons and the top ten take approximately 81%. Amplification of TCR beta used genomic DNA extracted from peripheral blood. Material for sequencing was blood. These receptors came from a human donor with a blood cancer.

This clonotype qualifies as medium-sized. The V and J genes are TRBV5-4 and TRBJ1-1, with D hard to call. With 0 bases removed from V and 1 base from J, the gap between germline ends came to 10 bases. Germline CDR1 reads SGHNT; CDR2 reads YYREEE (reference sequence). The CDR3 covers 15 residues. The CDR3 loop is CASSLAAGSNTEAFF. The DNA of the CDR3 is TGTGCCAGCAGCTTGGCGGCCGGCTCGAACACTGAAGCTTTCTTT.

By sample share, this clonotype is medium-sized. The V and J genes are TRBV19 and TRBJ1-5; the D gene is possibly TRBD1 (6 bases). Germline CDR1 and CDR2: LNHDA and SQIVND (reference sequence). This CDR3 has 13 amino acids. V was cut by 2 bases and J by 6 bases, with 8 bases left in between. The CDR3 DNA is TGTGCCAGTAGTATACAGGGGACTCAGCCCCAGCATTTT. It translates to CASSIQGTQPQHF.

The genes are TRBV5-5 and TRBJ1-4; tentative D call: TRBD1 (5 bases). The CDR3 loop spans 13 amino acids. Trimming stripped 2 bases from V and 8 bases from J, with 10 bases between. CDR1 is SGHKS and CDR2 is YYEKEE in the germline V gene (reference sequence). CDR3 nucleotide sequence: TGTGCCAGCAGCTTAGGGGCGGGAGAAAAACTGTTTTTT. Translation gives CASSLGAGEKLFF. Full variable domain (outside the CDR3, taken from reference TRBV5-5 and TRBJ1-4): DAGVTQSPTHLIKTRGQQVTLRCSPISGHKSVSWYQQVLGQGPQFIFQYYEKEERGRGNFPDRFSARQFPNYSSELNVNALLLGDSALYLCASSLGAGEKLFFGSGTQLSVL.

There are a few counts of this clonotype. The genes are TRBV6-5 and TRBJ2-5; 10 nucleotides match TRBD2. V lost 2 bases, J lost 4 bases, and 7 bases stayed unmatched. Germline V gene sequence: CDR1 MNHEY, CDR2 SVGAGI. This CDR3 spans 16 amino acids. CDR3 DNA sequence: TGTGCCAGCAGTTACAGCGGGAGGGCCGCGGGAGAGACCCAGTACTTC. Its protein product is CASSYSGRAAGETQYF.

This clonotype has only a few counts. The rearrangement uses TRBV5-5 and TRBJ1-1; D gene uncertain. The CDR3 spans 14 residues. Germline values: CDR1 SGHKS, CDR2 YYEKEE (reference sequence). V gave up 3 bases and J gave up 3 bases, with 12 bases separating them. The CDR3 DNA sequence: TGTGCCAGCAGCTCCGAGAGGCTGGACACTGAAGCTTTCTTT. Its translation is CASSSERLDTEAFF.

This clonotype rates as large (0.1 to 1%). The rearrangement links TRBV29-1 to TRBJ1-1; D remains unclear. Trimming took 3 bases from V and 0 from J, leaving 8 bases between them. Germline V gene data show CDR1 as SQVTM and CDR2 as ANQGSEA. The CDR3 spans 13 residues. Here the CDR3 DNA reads TGCAGCGTTGAGGGCAGTGTGAACACTGAAGCTTTCTTT. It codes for CSVEGSVNTEAFF.

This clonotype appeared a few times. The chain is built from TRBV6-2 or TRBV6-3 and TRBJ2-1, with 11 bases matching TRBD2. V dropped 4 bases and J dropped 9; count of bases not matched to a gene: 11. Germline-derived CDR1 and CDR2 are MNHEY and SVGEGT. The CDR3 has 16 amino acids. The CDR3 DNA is TGTGCCAGCAGTTCCTTAGCGGGGGGGCCGTTTCCTGAGCAGTTCTTC. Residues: CASSSLAGGPFPEQFF.

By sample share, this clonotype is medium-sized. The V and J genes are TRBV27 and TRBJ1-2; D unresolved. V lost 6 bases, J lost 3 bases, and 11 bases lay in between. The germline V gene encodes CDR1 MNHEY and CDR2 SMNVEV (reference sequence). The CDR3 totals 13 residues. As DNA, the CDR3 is TGTGCCAGCAGCCCCCGGACGGACTATGGCTACACCTTC. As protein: CASSPRTDYGYTF.

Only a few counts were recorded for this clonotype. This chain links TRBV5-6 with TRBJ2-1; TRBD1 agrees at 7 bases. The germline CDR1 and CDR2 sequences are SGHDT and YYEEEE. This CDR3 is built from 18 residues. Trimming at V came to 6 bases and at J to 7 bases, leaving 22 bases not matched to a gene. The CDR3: CASTPGTVGIWNPNEQFF. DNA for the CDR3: TGTGCCAGCACCCCGGGGACAGTGGGAATCTGGAACCCTAATGAGCAGTTCTTC.

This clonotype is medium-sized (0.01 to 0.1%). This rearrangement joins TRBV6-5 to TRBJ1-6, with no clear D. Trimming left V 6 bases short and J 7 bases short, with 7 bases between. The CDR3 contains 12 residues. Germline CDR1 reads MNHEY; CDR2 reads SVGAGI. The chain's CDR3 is CASRGMNSPLHF. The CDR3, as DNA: TGTGCCAGCAGGGGCATGAATTCACCCCTCCACTTT.

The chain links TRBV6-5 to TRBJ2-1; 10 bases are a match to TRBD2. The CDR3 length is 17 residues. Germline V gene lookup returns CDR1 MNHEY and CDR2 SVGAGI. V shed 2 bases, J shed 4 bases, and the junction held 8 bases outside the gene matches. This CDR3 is CASSYLPSSGGYNEQFF. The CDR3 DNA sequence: TGTGCCAGCAGTTACCTACCCAGTAGCGGGGGGTACAATGAGCAGTTCTTC.

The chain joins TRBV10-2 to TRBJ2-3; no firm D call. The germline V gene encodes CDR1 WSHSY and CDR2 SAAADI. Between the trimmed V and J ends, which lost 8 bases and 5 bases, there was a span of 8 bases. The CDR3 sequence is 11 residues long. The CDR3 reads CASSSGDTQYF. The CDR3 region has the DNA TGCGCCAGCTCGTCGGGAGATACGCAGTATTTT.

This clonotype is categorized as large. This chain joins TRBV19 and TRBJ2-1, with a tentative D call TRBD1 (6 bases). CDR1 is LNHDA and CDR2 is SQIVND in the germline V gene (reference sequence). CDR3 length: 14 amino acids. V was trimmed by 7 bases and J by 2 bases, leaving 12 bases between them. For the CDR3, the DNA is TGTGCCAGTAAGGGGGACAACGCCTACAATGAGCAGTTCTTC. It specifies CASKGDNAYNEQFF.

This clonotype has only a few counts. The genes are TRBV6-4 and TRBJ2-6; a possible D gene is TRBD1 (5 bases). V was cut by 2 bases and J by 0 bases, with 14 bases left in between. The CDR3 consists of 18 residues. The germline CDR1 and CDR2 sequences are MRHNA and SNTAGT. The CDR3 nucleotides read TGTGCCAGCAGTGACCAGGGCCCCACGGGCTCTGGGGCCAACGTCCTGACTTTC. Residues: CASSDQGPTGSGANVLTF.

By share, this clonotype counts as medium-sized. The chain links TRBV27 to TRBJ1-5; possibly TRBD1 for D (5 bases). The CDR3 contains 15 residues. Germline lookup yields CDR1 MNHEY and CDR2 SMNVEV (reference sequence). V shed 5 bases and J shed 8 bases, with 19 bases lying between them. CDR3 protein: CASSPRGTLPEPQHF. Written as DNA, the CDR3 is TGTGCCAGCAGTCCCCGCGGGACGCTCCCTGAGCCCCAGCATTTT.

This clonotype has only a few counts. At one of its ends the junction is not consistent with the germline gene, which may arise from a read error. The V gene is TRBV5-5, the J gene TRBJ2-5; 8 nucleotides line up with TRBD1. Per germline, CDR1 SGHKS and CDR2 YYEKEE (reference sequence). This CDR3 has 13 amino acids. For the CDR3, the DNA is TGCGCCAGCAGGGGGACAGGCCAAGAGACCCAGTACTTC. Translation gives CASRGTGQETQYF.

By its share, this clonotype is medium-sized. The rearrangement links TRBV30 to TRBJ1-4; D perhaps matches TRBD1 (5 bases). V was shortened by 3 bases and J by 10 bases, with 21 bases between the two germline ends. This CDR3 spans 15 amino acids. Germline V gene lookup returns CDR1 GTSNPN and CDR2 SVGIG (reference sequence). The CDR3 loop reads CAWSPDMDGLGKLFF. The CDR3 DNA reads TGTGCCTGGAGCCCGGACATGGACGGTCTGGGAAAACTGTTTTTT.

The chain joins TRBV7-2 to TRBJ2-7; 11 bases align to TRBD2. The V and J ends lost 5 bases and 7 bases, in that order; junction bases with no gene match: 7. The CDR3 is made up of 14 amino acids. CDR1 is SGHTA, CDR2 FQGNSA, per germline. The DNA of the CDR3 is TGTGCCAGCAGCGCTAGCGGGGGGTGGCAGGAGCAGTACTTC. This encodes CASSASGGWQEQYF. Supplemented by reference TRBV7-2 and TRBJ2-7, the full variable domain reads GAGVSQSPSNKVTEKGKDVELRCDPISGHTALYWYRQSLGQGLEFLIYFQGNSAPDKSGLPSDRFSAERTGGSVSTLTIQRTQQEDSAVYLCASSASGGWQEQYFGPGTRLTVT.

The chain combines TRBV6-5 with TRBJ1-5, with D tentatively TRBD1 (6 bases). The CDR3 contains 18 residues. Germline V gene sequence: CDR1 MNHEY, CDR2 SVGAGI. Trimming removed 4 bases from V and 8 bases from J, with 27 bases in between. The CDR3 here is CASSSQGFISEAVKPQHF. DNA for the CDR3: TGTGCCAGCAGTTCGCAGGGGTTTATCAGCGAGGCCGTCAAGCCCCAGCATTTT.

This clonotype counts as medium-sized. Here the CDR3 DNA reads TGTGCCAGCAGTAAAACCGGACCGCTCGGCTACACCTTC. This sequence encodes CASSKTGPLGYTF. V gene TRBV12-3 or TRBV12-4 combines with J gene TRBJ1-2; D remains ambiguous. V gave up 5 bases and J gave up 8 bases, with 15 bases separating them. CDR3 size: 13 residues.

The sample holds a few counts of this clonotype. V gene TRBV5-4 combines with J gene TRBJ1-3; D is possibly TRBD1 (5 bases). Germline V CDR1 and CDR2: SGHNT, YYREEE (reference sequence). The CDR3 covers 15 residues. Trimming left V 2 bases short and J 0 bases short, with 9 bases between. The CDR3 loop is CASSLRGISGNTIYF. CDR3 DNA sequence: TGTGCCAGCAGCTTAAGGGGCATCTCTGGAAACACCATATATTTT.

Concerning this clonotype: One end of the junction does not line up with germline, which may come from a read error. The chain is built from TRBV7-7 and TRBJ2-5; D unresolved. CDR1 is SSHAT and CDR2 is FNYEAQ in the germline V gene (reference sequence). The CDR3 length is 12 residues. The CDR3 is CASSSLQETQYF. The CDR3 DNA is TGTGCTAGCAGCTCATTGCAAGAGACCCAGTACTTC. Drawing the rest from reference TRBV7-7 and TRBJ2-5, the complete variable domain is GAGVSQSPRYKVTKRGQDVTLRCDPISSHATLYWYQQALGQGPEFLTYFNYEAQPDKSGLPSDRFSAERPEGSISTLTIQRTEQRDSAMYRCASSSLQETQYFGPGTRLLVL.

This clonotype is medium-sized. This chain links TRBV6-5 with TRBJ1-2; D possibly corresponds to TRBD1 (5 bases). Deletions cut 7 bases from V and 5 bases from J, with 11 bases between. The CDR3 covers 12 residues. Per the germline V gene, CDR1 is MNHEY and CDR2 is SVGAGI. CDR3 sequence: CASIGGGYGYTF. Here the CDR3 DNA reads TGTGCCAGCATCGGGGGTGGATATGGCTACACCTTC.

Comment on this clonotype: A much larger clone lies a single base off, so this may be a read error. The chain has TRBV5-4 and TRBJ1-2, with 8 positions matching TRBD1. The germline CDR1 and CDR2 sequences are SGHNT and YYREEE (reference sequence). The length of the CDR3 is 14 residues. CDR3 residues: CASRFSGTGYGFTF. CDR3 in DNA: TGTGCCAGCAGATTCTCCGGGACAGGCTATGGCTTCACCTTC.